This T cell receptor beta chain was documented in a study of untreated major depressive disorder listed by TCRdb under 2018. About the study as a whole: This cross-sectional case-control study compared T cell phenotype and TCR repertoire between antidepressant-free major depressive disorder patients and individually matched non-depressed controls. The sequencing was a follow-up to the differences in Vbeta 5.1, Vbeta 11 and Vbeta 22 usage that flow cytometry had picked up across the whole cohort.

V lost 4 bases and J lost 9 bases; the stretch between them is 21 bases long. From the cysteine through the phenylalanine, the CDR3 covers 15 amino acids. Just CDR3 DNA is preserved here, 45 bases in frame from base 1. The germline V gene sets CDR1 to SGHVS and CDR2 to FNYEAQ. The Qiagen DNeasy Blood and Tissue Kit was used to extract total genomic DNA from the purified CD4+ T cells. Following immunoSEQ immunosequencing protocols, the TCRbeta CDR3 region, as defined by IMGT, was amplified and sequenced. The authors' pipeline ran thus. Raw sequence data were preprocessed by the immunoSEQ service for PCR and sequencing error correction. The sequence data were imported into the immunoSEQ Analyzer and were further analyzed using VDJtools v1.0.7. Patient-control differences were tested with the paired Wilcoxon signed-rank test. This is the immuneACCESS table as TCRdb keeps it, with only in-frame sequences that have V and J called. A part of the clones is gone; compared with another copy, unresolved V genes explain less than half, and the rest is unexplained. D and trimming come from the DNA, and the V and J calls and clone size come from that table. The sample contains roughly 25,000 clones, roughly nine tenths of them found a single time. About 0.75% of the sample belongs to the ten largest clones.

Each depressed patient was matched pairwise with a non-depressed control on sex, age, current smoking status and body mass index. All participants were of European descent. A DSM-IV diagnosis of major depressive disorder and a Hamilton Rating Scale for Depression score of at least 18 were present in all patients. Before enrollment, patients had taken no psychiatric medication, antidepressants included, for at least 8 weeks. Among patients, depression severity was moderate to severe. Participants were excluded if they had major medical conditions, Axis I/II comorbidities, regular medication or illicit drug use, or weekly alcohol intake above 100 g. Roughly 28 ml of peripheral blood was collected from each participant into EDTA tubes. Thawed PBMCs underwent magnetic negative selection with the BD IMag Human CD4 T Lymphocyte Enrichment Set to purify CD4+ T cells. Flow cytometry confirmed that the CD4+ enrichment method typically gave roughly 95% purity. A subgroup of 5 or 6 case-control pairs, chosen blind to chemokine receptor expression and flow-cytometric repertoire skewing results, underwent TCRbeta sequencing. Every blood sample was taken in the morning at 8:00 a.m., after which PBMCs were separated out using Ficoll-Hypaque gradient centrifugation. PBMCs were gradually cooled to -80 degrees C for cryopreservation and then kept in liquid nitrogen until assay.

The paper's findings and limits, for the study overall: Because of strict matching and exclusion criteria, the study sample was comparatively small, which limits how generalizable the findings are. The top five TRBV05-01 clones in every sequenced subject were all private clones. In the sequencing data, TRBV25-01 and TRBV02-01 usage was found to follow the flow-cytometry pattern, although statistical significance was not reached. The sequencing comparisons used one-tailed planned tests on only three preselected Vbeta families. Sequencing confirmed higher TRBV05-01 (Vbeta 5.1) usage among CD4+ T cells of depressed patients than controls, with p = 0.040 in a one-tailed test.

Concerning this clone: The antigen this receptor binds is unknown. Within one base of it there is no much larger clone, and no base qualities were kept.

The chain employs TRBV7-6 and TRBJ1-2, and possibly TRBD1, on 5 matching bases. The TCR originated in a woman aged 25-40 years with major depressive disorder. The sequenced sample consisted of CD4+ T cells from PBMCs. The DNA sequence is given as TGTGCCAGCAGCTCAATCCGGGACCAAAAGGGCAGCTACACCTTC. This yields the protein CASSSIRDQKGSYTF. The CDR3 plus the reference TRBV7-6 and TRBJ1-2 genes for the other parts give the full variable domain: GAGVSQSPRYKVTKRGQDVALRCDPISGHVSLYWYRQALGQGPEFLTYFNYEAQQDKSGLPNDRFSAERPEGSISTLTIQRTEQRDSAMYRCASSSIRDQKGSYTFGSGTRLTVV.